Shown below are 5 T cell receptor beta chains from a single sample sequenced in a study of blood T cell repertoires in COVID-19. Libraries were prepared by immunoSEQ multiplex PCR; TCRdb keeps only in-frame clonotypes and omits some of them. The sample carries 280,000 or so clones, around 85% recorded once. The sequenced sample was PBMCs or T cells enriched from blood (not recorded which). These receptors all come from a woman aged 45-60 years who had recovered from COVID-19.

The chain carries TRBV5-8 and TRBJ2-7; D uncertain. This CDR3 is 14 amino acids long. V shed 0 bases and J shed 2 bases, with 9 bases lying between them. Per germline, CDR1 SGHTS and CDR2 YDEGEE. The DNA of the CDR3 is TGTGCCAGCAGCTTGGTTTCAGGCACCTACGAGCAGTACTTC. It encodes CASSLVSGTYEQYF.

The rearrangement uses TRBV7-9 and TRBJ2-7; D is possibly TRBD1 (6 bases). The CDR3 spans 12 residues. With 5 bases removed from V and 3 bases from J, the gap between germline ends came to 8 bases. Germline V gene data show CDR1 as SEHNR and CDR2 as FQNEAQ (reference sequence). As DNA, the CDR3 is TGTGCCAGCAGCGAGGGGGACTACGAGCAGTACTTC. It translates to CASSEGDYEQYF.

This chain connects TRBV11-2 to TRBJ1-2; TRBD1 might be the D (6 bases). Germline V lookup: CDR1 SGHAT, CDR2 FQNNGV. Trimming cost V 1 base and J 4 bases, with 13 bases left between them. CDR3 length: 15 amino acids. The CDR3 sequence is CASSLVRGWLYGYTF. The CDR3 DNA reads TGTGCCAGCAGCTTAGTCAGGGGATGGCTCTATGGCTACACCTTC.

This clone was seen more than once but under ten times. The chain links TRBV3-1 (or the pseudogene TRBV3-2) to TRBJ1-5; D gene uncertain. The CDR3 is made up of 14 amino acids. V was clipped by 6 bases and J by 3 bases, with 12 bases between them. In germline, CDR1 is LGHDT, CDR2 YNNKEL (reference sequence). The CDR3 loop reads CASSPNSVNQPQHF. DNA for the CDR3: TGTGCCAGCAGTCCGAACAGTGTCAATCAGCCCCAGCATTTT.

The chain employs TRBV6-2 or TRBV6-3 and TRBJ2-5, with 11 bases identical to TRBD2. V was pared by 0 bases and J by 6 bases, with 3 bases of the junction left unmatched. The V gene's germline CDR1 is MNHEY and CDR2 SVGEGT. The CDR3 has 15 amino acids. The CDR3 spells CASSYSLAGGKTQYF. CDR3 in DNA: TGTGCCAGCAGTTACTCGCTAGCGGGAGGCAAGACCCAGTACTTC.